These 5 T cell receptor beta chains share one sample of origin, sequenced in a study of graft-versus-host responses after intestinal transplantation. Antigen specificity for these receptors is unknown. Repertoires were generated with immunoSEQ multiplex PCR, while TCRdb's copy carries only in-frame clones and drops some. The sample records 80,000 to 90,000 clones, roughly 89% being singletons. Sample: unstimulated CD4+ T cells sorted from spleen or lymph node cells, taken before intestinal transplant. The receptors stem from a human donor who received an intestinal transplant.

This clone has more than one count but fewer than ten. This CDR3 reads CASSDRAGNTIYF. CDR3 in DNA: TGTGCCAGCAGCGACAGGGCTGGAAACACCATATATTTT. The chain combines TRBV7-9 with TRBJ1-3; 7 bases agree with TRBD1. This CDR3 comprises 13 residues. J was trimmed by 2 bases and V by 5 bases; bases with no gene match: 0. Germline V lookup: CDR1 SEHNR, CDR2 FQNEAQ (reference sequence).

V is TRBV9 and J is TRBJ2-1; 7 bases are shared with TRBD1. Germline V gene sequence: CDR1 SGDLS, CDR2 YYNGEE. With V trimmed by 2 bases and J by 6 bases, 26 bases remained unmatched. There are 21 residues in the CDR3. The CDR3, as DNA: TGTGCCAGCAGCGTTGCCATTAAGACAGGGTTCGGGACAGACAAAGGCAATGAGCAGTTCTTC. This gives the protein CASSVAIKTGFGTDKGNEQFF.

The V call is TRBV18, the J call TRBJ2-7; no clear D. This CDR3 comprises 16 residues. Germline V gives CDR1 KGHSH, CDR2 LQKENI. Between the trimmed V and J ends, which lost 3 bases and 6 bases, there was a span of 21 bases. CDR3 residues: CASSPSRIGQASEQYF. As DNA, the CDR3 is TGTGCCAGCTCACCCAGCCGAATCGGGCAGGCCTCCGAGCAGTACTTC.

V and J are TRBV19 and TRBJ2-4; 8 bases agree with TRBD2. Per germline, CDR1 LNHDA and CDR2 SQIVND (reference sequence). This CDR3 comprises 16 residues. V was clipped by 3 bases and J by 3 bases; unmatched bases: 7. The CDR3, as DNA: TGTGCCAGTAGTATGGGACTAGGAGGAGTCAAAAACATTCAGTACTTC. Translating it yields CASSMGLGGVKNIQYF.

This clone was detected a few times. The chain has TRBV28 and TRBJ1-2; 11 bases line up with TRBD1. V was pared by 2 bases and J by 4 bases, with 6 bases of the junction left unmatched. From germline, CDR1 is MDHEN and CDR2 SYDVKM. The CDR3 sequence is 16 residues long. CDR3 sequence reads: CASSLIGDRGFYGYTF. In nucleotides, the CDR3 is TGTGCCAGCAGTTTAATCGGGGACAGGGGGTTCTATGGCTACACCTTC.